This T cell receptor (beta chain) was captured in a study of OX40 agonist ivuxolimab in advanced cancers. Study-level background: Earlier anti-PD-1, anti-PD-L1 or anti-CTLA-4 therapy was permitted; about 44% had received some.

CDR3 length equals 13 residues. Germline lookup yields CDR1 SNHLY and CDR2 FYNNEI. Trimming stripped 11 bases from V and 7 bases from J, with 21 bases between. With autoimmune disease history or systemic immunosuppression, patients were excluded. Profiled with immunoSEQ multiplex PCR; TCRdb holds only in-frame clones, not every one. The sample yields roughly 40,000 clones, roughly 84% seen once. The specimen comprised CD4+ or CD8+ T cells sorted from blood, sampled in a trial of the OX40 agonist ivuxolimab. The chain couples TRBV2 to TRBJ2-7; the D gene is possibly TRBD1 (6 bases). The receptor was derived from an adult with an advanced solid tumor such as melanoma, head and neck, liver or kidney cancer. The CDR3 region is CAGTGHLSGEQYF. The CDR3 DNA reads TGTGCCGGGACGGGACACCTCTCAGGGGAGCAGTACTTC.